This T cell receptor (beta chain) was identified during a study of blood T cell repertoires in COVID-19. Overall study: The United States, Italy and Spain provided the acute and convalescent COVID-19 samples. T cells, B-cell-depleted T cells, or PBMCs provided the cDNA or gDNA that served as material.

In the authors' methods: Nucleated cell number was recorded as an estimate derived from reference gene primer amplification. Data came from immunoSEQ multiplex PCR; TCRdb stores just in-frame clones and leaves some out. The DNA gave D and trimming, while V, J and clone size come from that table. The sample gives under 80,000 clones, around 85% of which show up once; about 12% is in the top ten. Germline V gives CDR1 MNHNY, CDR2 SVGAGI (reference sequence). This CDR3 comprises 15 residues. Trimming cost V 6 bases and J 6 bases; bases outside gene matches: 6. The chain couples TRBV6-6 to TRBJ1-4; 11 bases match TRBD1. The sequenced sample was peripheral blood. The clonotype was recovered from a human donor in a cohort sampled during active COVID-19. This chain's CDR3 is CASSQGGQGDEKLFF. In DNA, the CDR3 is TGTGCCAGCAGCCAAGGGGGACAGGGGGATGAAAAACTGTTTTTT.